Reported below is one T cell receptor beta chain. The antigen is not known. The data originate from a study of Ad26.COV2.S vaccination and SARS-CoV-2 variants. Regarding the study as a whole: Whether participants received vaccine or placebo, their non-spike TCR breadth was similar.

From germline, CDR1 is SGHDT and CDR2 YYEEEE. The CDR3 length is 13 residues. V was clipped by 1 base and J by 2 bases, with 4 bases between them. Generated by immunoSEQ multiplex PCR, the TCRdb table keeps only in-frame clones and is missing some. Here the sample spans 440,000 or so clones, about 90% being singletons. As for treatment: around 19 received Ad26.COV2.S at low or high dose, single or two shots; about 5 received placebo; per-sample allocation not given. The investigators took samples on day 63 after the first vaccine or placebo injection. The sequence was collected from a person between 18 and 59 years old who received the Ad26.COV2.S COVID-19 vaccine or a placebo. V and J are TRBV5-6 and TRBJ1-5; D not certain. The sequencing used peripheral blood, collected in a trial of Ad26.COV2.S vaccine versus placebo. This CDR3 reads CASSLFGNQPQHF. CDR3 nucleotide sequence: TGTGCCAGCAGCTTGTTTGGCAATCAGCCCCAGCATTTT.